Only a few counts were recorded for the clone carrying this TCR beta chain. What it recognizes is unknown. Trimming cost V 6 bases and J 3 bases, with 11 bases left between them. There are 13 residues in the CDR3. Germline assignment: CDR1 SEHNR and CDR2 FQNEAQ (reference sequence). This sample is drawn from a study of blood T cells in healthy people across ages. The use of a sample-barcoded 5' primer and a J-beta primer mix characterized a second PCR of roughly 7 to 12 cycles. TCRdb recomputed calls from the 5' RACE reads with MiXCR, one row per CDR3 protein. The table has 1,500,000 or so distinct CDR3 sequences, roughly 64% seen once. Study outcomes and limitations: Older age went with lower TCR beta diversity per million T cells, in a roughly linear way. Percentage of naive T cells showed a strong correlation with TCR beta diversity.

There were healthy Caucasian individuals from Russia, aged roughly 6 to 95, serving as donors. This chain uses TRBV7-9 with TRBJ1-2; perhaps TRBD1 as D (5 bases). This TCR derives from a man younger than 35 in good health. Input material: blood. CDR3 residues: CASRLQGDYGYTF. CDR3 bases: TGTGCCAGCAGGCTGCAGGGAGACTATGGCTACACCTTC.